A single sample is the source of the 23 T cell receptor beta chains below, sequenced in a study of neoadjuvant anti-PD-1 for oral cavity cancer. Measured with immunoSEQ multiplex PCR; TCRdb has only the in-frame clones, and not every one. Of tens of thousands of clones listed, more than 65% are singletons. The sample was PBMCs, taken before nivolumab (anti-PD-1) treatment. The receptors derive from a person aged 35 to 85 with oral cavity squamous cell carcinoma.

This clone was seen just once. V gene TRBV15 combines with J gene TRBJ2-1; D may be TRBD2 (6 bases). Trimming cost V 0 bases and J 8 bases, with 17 bases left between them. Germline V gene lookup returns CDR1 LNHNV and CDR2 YYDKDF (reference sequence). The CDR3 loop spans 16 amino acids. The CDR3 loop is CATSRDQSSPGDEQFF. CDR3 coding DNA: TGTGCCACCAGCAGAGATCAGAGCTCCCCGGGGGATGAGCAGTTCTTC.

The rearrangement links TRBV27 to TRBJ2-3; tentatively, D is TRBD1 (5 bases). This CDR3 region has 15 residues. Trimming pared 6 bases from V and 0 bases from J, leaving 13 bases between. Germline V gene sequence: CDR1 MNHEY, CDR2 SMNVEV (reference sequence). The CDR3, as DNA: TGTGCCAGCAGGTTACAGGTCCTCAGCACAGATACGCAGTATTTT. Protein: CASRLQVLSTDTQYF.

This chain connects TRBV14 to TRBJ1-2; 9 bases fit TRBD1. CDR3 length: 16 amino acids. Germline loops: CDR1 SGHDN, CDR2 FVKESK. The trim removed 4 bases at V and 2 bases at J, leaving 8 bases unmatched. The CDR3 loop reads CASSPLGQGINYGYTF. CDR3 nucleotide sequence: TGTGCCAGCAGCCCTTTGGGACAGGGCATCAACTATGGCTACACCTTC. Together with reference TRBV14 and TRBJ1-2, the CDR3 gives the full variable domain: EAGVTQFPSHSVIEKGQTVTLRCDPISGHDNLYWYRRVMGKEIKFLLHFVKESKQDESGMPNNRFLAERTGGTYSTLKVQPAELEDSGVYFCASSPLGQGINYGYTFGSGTRLTVV.

The chain employs TRBV6-5 and TRBJ1-5; weak D call: TRBD1 (6 bases). Germline V gene sequence: CDR1 MNHEY, CDR2 SVGAGI. This CDR3 contains 14 residues. Trimming shortened V by 7 bases and J by 2 bases, and 12 bases separated the two germline ends. The CDR3 DNA sequence: TGTGCCAGCAAACTCAGGGGAGGCAATCAGCCCCAGCATTTT. Translated, it gives CASKLRGGNQPQHF.

This chain uses TRBV28 with TRBJ2-7, with D tentatively TRBD2 (6 bases). Trimming left V 5 bases short and J 2 bases short, with 16 bases between. The CDR3 length is 15 residues. The germline V gene encodes CDR1 MDHEN and CDR2 SYDVKM. The CDR3 reads CASSAAGGAAYEQYF. In nucleotides, the CDR3 is TGTGCCAGCAGTGCCGCGGGCGGGGCCGCCTACGAGCAGTACTTC.

The chain recombines TRBV5-8 with TRBJ2-3, with 7 bases identical to TRBD1. Unmatched junction bases numbered 6, after V lost 5 bases and J lost 0 bases. This CDR3 is built from 15 residues. Per germline, CDR1 SGHTS and CDR2 YDEGEE. CDR3 DNA: TGTGCCAGCAGTGGGACAGCCCTGAGCACAGATACGCAGTATTTT. Protein sequence: CASSGTALSTDTQYF.

This clone was picked up one time. The chain combines TRBV27 with TRBJ1-2; perhaps TRBD1 as D (6 bases). Trimming removed 5 bases at V and 5 bases at J, with 12 bases between. The CDR3 sequence is 13 residues long. Germline CDR1 reads MNHEY; CDR2 reads SMNVEV (reference sequence). CDR3 loop: CASSGGRGYGYTF. CDR3 DNA sequence: TGTGCCAGCAGTGGCGGGAGGGGGTATGGCTACACCTTC.

J is TRBJ2-1 and V is TRBV5-6; no definite D call. V dropped 1 base and J dropped 0 bases, with 11 bases sitting between them. This CDR3 spans 16 amino acids. Per germline, CDR1 SGHDT and CDR2 YYEEEE. CDR3 nucleotide sequence: TGTGCCAGCAGCTTGAAGGTAGAGGCCTCCTACAATGAGCAGTTCTTC. It translates to CASSLKVEASYNEQFF.

The V and J genes are TRBV13 and TRBJ2-3, with a weak D call TRBD2 (9 bases). Trimming left V 5 bases short and J 3 bases short, with 18 bases between. The CDR3 runs 16 residues. CDR1 and CDR2 (germline): PRHDT, FYEKMQ (reference sequence). Here the CDR3 reads CASSQGAGGLTDTQYF. The CDR3 nucleotides are TGTGCCAGCAGCCAGGGGGCGGGGGGGCTAACAGATACGCAGTATTTT.

The J gene is TRBJ1-1, the V gene TRBV28; no firm D call. Germline CDR1 is MDHEN and CDR2 is SYDVKM. Trimming pared 2 bases from V and 4 bases from J, leaving 8 bases between. This CDR3 region has 13 residues. The CDR3 coding sequence is TGTGCCAGCAGTTTAGCGAGAAGCACTGAAGCTTTCTTT. Protein sequence: CASSLARSTEAFF.

V usage is TRBV29-1 and J usage is TRBJ1-1; D ambiguous. The length of the CDR3 is 11 residues. Germline CDR1 reads SQVTM; CDR2 reads ANQGSEA. V lost 5 bases and J lost 5, with 9 bases in between. The CDR3 nucleotides read TGCAGCGTTATCCGGGCAACTGAAGCTTTCTTT. It codes for CSVIRATEAFF.

V gene TRBV5-1 combines with J gene TRBJ2-2; possible D gene TRBD2, 6 bases. V was clipped by 2 bases and J by 5 bases, with 16 bases between them. Germline-derived CDR1 and CDR2 are SGHRS and YFSETQ. The CDR3 covers 16 residues. The CDR3 nucleotides read TGCGCCAGCAGCTTTGGAGGGAGTAGGGAAACCGGGGAGCTGTTTTTT. This codes for CASSFGGSRETGELFF.

The rearrangement joins TRBV10-3 to TRBJ1-5; D uncertain. The V gene lost 6 bases and the J gene lost 0 bases, with 6 bases spanning the gap. This CDR3 is 13 amino acids long. Germline CDR1 ENHRY, CDR2 SYGVKD. CDR3 sequence reads: CAIRLNSNQPQHF. In nucleotides, the CDR3 is TGTGCCATCAGGTTAAATAGCAATCAGCCCCAGCATTTT.

This sequence joins TRBV12-5 and TRBJ2-5; D is possibly TRBD1 (5 bases). This CDR3 has 14 amino acids. Looked up from germline, CDR1 is LGHNT and CDR2 is FRNRAP. The ends were cut back, 1 base at V and 1 base at J, with 7 bases in the middle. CDR3 in DNA: TGTGCTAGTGGTTTGGGTACAGGCCAAGAGACCCAGTACTTC. Translated, it gives CASGLGTGQETQYF.

The chain has TRBV29-1 and TRBJ1-5; D is unclear. The germline CDR1 and CDR2 sequences are SQVTM and ANQGSEA. Trimming shortened V by 4 bases and J by 0 bases, and 7 bases separated the two germline ends. The CDR3 length is 13 residues. CDR3 in amino acids: CSVGGNSNQPQHF. CDR3 sequence (DNA): TGCAGCGTTGGAGGGAATAGCAATCAGCCCCAGCATTTT.

This chain uses TRBV5-1 with TRBJ1-2; 7 nucleotides match TRBD1. Germline CDR1 reads SGHRS; CDR2 reads YFSETQ. V trimming: 0 bases; J trimming: 8 bases; junction bases outside the gene matches: 4. This CDR3 has 13 residues. CDR3 nucleotide sequence: TGCGCCAGCAGCTTGGGGCAGGGGGACGGCTACACCTTC. It specifies CASSLGQGDGYTF.

This clone was seen once. V is TRBV20-1 and J is TRBJ1-1; D gene uncertain. Germline values: CDR1 DFQATT, CDR2 SNEGSKA (reference sequence). The CDR3 sequence is 11 residues long. V was clipped by 6 bases and J by 1 base, with 6 bases between them. The DNA for the CDR3 is TGCAGTGCCTGGGAGAACACTGAAGCTTTCTTT. Protein product: CSAWENTEAFF.

The chain is built from TRBV6-1 and TRBJ1-5; possible D gene TRBD1, 5 bases. This CDR3 comprises 14 residues. The germline V gene has CDR1 MNHNS and CDR2 SASEGT. Trimming cost V 7 bases and J 6 bases, with 16 bases left between them. DNA for the CDR3: TGTGCCAGCACCATGAAGAGCAGGGTTCAGCCCCAGCATTTT. Protein product: CASTMKSRVQPQHF.

The chain joins TRBV7-2 to TRBJ2-2; D ambiguous. Trimming removed 1 base from V and 0 bases from J, with 9 bases in between. CDR1 and CDR2 (germline): SGHTA, FQGNSA. The CDR3 loop spans 16 amino acids. CDR3 DNA: TGTGCCAGCAGCTTAGGATATAGCTCGAACACCGGGGAGCTGTTTTTT. Encoded protein: CASSLGYSSNTGELFF.

V usage is TRBV15 and J usage is TRBJ2-1; possible D gene TRBD2, 6 bases. V was clipped by 6 bases and J by 9 bases, with 21 bases between them. CDR3 length: 15 residues. Looked up from germline, CDR1 is LNHNV and CDR2 is YYDKDF (reference sequence). In DNA, the CDR3 is TGTGCCACCAGGAGTACCCAGCGGGTACTCTTTGAGCAGTTCTTC. Translation: CATRSTQRVLFEQFF.

The chain employs TRBV25-1 and TRBJ1-2; TRBD1 aligns across 7 bases. Germline V gene data show CDR1 as MGHDK and CDR2 as SYGVNS. The CDR3 totals 15 residues. V was clipped by 3 bases and J by 4 bases; unmatched bases: 8. The CDR3 region is CASSENRGFGYGYTF. The DNA for the CDR3 is TGTGCCAGCAGTGAGAACAGGGGCTTCGGCTATGGCTACACCTTC.

V is TRBV6-5 and J is TRBJ1-2; TRBD1 aligns across 8 bases. This CDR3 contains 14 residues. V was clipped by 6 bases and J by 4 bases; unmatched bases: 7. The germline CDR1 and CDR2 sequences are MNHEY and SVGAGI. DNA of the CDR3: TGTGCCAGCAGCTCTAGGACAGGGATCTATGGCTACACCTTC. Its translation: CASSSRTGIYGYTF.

V usage is TRBV7-9 and J usage is TRBJ1-3, with D maybe TRBD1 (6 bases). Germline V CDR1 and CDR2: SEHNR, FQNEAQ (reference sequence). CDR3 size: 16 residues. V shed 3 bases and J shed 5 bases, with 17 bases lying between them. In DNA, the CDR3 is TGTGCCAGCAGCTTTCCCCCGGACAGATGGCGAAACACCATATATTTT. This translates into CASSFPPDRWRNTIYF.